This T cell receptor beta chain was recovered during a study of CD8 T cells in Susac syndrome. TEMRA cells underwent FACS enrichment and CD8+ and CD4+ T cells underwent negative isolation. The germline V and J ends were trimmed by 2 bases and 9 bases, with 14 bases remaining between them. The CDR3 is made up of 14 amino acids. Per the germline V gene, CDR1 is MNHEY and CDR2 is SVGAGI. Study outcomes and limitations: An acknowledgment was made by the study that its TCR sequencing and HLA analysis involved relatively few individuals.

Comments on this clonotype: The antigen is undetermined.

A quantity of about 0.45 to 1 ug RNA underwent reverse transcription using random hexamers. TCRdb independently ran MiXCR on the immunoSEQ multiplex PCR reads; one entry per CDR3 protein. This table holds some 220,000 distinct CDR3 sequences, around 95% found once. V gene TRBV6-5 combines with J gene TRBJ1-5, with D tentatively TRBD1 (6 bases). The clonotype originates from a human donor with multiple sclerosis. Sample: CD4+ T cells from PBMCs. The CDR3 region is CASSYGQKSAPQHF. CDR3 DNA sequence: TGTGCCAGCAGTTACGGACAGAAGTCGGCGCCCCAGCATTTT.